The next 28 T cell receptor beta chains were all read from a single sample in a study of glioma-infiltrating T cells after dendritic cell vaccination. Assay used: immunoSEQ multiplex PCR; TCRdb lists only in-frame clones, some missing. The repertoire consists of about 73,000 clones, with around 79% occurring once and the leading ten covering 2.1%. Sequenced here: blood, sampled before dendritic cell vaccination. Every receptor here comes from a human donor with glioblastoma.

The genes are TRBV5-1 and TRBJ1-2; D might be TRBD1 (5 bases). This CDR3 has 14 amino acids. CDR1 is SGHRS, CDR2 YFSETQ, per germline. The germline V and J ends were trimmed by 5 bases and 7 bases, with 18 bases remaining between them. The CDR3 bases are TGCGCCAGCAGACCCCCTACTCAGGGTCTTGGCTACACCTTC. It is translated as CASRPPTQGLGYTF.

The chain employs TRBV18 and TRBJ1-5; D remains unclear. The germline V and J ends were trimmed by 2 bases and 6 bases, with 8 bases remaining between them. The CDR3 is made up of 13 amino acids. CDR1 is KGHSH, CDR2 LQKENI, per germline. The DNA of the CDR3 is TGTGCCAGCTCACCAGATAAGCTTCAGCCCCAGCATTTT. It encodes CASSPDKLQPQHF.

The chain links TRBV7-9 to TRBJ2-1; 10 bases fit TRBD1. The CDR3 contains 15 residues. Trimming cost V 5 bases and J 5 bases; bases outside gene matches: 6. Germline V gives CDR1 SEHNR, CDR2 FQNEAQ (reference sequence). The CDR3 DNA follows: TGTGCCAGCAGCCGCGGACAGGGGGTCAACAATGAGCAGTTCTTC. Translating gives CASSRGQGVNNEQFF.

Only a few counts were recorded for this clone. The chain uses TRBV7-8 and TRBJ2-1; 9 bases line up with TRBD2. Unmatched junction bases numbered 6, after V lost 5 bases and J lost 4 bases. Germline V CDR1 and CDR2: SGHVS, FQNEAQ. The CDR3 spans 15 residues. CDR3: CASSATGLAYNEQFF. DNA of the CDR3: TGTGCCAGCAGCGCCACGGGACTAGCTTACAATGAGCAGTTCTTC.

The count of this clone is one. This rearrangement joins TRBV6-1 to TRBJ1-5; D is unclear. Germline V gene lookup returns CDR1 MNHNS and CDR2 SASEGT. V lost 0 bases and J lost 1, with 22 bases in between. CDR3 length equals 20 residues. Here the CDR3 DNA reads TGTGCCAGCAGTGAAGCGAGGGCCCGCCTCAGCAGACCAAGCAATCAGCCCCAGCATTTT. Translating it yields CASSEARARLSRPSNQPQHF.

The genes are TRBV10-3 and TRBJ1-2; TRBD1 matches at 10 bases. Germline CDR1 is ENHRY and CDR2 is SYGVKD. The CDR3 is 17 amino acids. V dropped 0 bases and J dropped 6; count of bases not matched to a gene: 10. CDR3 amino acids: CAISESVGQGSRNGYTF. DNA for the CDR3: TGTGCCATCAGTGAGTCGGTGGGACAGGGGTCCAGGAATGGCTACACCTTC.

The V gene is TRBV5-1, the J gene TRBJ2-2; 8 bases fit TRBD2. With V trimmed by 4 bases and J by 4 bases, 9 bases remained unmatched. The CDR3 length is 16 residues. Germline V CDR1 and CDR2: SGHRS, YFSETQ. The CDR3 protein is CASSAEGTSRTGELFF. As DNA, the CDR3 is TGCGCCAGCAGCGCGGAGGGGACTAGTCGCACCGGGGAGCTGTTTTTT. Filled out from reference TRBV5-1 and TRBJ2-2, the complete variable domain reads KAGVTQTPRYLIKTRGQQVTLSCSPISGHRSVSWYQQTPGQGLQFLFEYFSETQRNKGNFPGRFSGRQFSNSRSEMNVSTLELGDSALYLCASSAEGTSRTGELFFGEGSRLTVL.

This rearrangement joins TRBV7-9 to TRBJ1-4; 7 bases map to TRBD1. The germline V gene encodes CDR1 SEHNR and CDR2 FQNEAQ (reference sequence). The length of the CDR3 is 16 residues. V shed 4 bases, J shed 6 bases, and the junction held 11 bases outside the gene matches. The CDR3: CASSSGQADRYEKLFF. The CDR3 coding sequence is TGTGCCAGCAGCTCCGGACAGGCGGATCGCTATGAAAAACTGTTTTTT.

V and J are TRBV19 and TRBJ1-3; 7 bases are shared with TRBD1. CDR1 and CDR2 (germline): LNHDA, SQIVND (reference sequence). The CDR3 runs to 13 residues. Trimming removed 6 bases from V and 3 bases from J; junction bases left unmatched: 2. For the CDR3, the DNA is TGTGCCAGTAGAGGACAGGTTGGAAACACCATATATTTT. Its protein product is CASRGQVGNTIYF.

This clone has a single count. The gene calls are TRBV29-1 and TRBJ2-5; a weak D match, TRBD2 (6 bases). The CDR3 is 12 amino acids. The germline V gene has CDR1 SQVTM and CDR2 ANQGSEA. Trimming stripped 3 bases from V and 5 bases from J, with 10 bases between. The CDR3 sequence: CSVERGRETQYF. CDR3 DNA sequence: TGCAGCGTTGAGCGGGGCCGGGAGACCCAGTACTTC.

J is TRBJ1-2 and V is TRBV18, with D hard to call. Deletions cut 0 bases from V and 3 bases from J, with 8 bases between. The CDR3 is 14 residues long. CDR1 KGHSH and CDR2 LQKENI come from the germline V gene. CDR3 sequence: CASSPPVRDYGYTF. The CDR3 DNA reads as TGTGCCAGCTCACCACCGGTCCGGGACTATGGCTACACCTTC. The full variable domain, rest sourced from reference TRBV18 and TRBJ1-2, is NAGVMQNPRHLVRRRGQEARLRCSPMKGHSHVYWYRQLPEEGLKFMVYLQKENIIDESGMPKERFSAEFPKEGPSILRIQQVVRGDSAAYFCASSPPVRDYGYTFGSGTRLTVV.

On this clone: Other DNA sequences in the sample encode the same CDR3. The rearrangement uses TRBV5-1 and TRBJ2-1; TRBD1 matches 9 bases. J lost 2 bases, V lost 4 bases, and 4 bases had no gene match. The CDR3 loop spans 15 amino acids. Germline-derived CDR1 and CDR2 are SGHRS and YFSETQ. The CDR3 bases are TGCGCCAGCAGCCCCGGACAGGGGCCCTACAATGAGCAGTTCTTC. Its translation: CASSPGQGPYNEQFF.

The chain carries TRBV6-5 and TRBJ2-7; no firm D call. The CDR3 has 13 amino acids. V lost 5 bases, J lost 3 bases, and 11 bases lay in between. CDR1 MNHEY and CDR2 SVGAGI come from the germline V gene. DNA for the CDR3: TGTGCCAGCAGTCTTCTCTCCGACTACGAGCAGTACGTC. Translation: CASSLLSDYEQYV.

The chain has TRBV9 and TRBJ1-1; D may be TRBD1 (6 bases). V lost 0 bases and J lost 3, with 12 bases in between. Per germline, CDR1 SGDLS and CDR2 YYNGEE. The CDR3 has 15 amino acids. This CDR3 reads CASSVDGGRHTEAFF. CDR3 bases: TGTGCCAGCAGCGTAGACGGGGGGCGGCACACTGAAGCTTTCTTT.

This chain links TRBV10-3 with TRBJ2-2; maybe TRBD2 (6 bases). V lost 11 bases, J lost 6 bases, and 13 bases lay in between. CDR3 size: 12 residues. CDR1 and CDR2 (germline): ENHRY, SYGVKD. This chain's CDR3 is CASTGGAGELFF. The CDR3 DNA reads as TGTGCCTCTACCGGGGGTGCCGGGGAGCTGTTTTTT.

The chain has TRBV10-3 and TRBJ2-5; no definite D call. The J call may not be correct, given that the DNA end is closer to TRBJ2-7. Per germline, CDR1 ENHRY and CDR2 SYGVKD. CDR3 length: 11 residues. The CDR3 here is CAISELSEQYF. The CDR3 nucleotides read TGTGCCATCAGTGAGCTATCCGAGCAGTACTTC.

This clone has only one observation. CDR3 amino acids: CASSDVGGSYNEQFF. CDR3 nucleotides: TGTGCCAGCAGTGACGTGGGGGGGTCCTACAATGAGCAGTTCTTC. The rearrangement links TRBV6-4 to TRBJ2-1; 7 nucleotides align to TRBD2. The germline V gene has CDR1 MRHNA and CDR2 SNTAGT. The CDR3 contains 15 residues. Trimming took 2 bases from V and 1 from J; bases not matched to a gene: 2.

CDR3 amino acids: CASSPYTGELFF. CDR3 nucleotide sequence: TGTGCCAGCAGTCCATACACCGGGGAGCTGTTTTTT. The rearrangement links TRBV2 to TRBJ2-2; no clear D gene. Looked up from germline, CDR1 is SNHLY and CDR2 is FYNNEI. Trimming pared 5 bases from V and 3 bases from J, leaving 4 bases between. The CDR3 sequence is 12 residues long.

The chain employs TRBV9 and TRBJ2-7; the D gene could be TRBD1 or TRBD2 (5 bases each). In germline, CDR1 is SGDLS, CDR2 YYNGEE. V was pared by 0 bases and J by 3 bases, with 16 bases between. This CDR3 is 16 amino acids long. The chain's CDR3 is CASSVAWGKWDYEQYV. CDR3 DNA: TGTGCCAGCAGCGTAGCTTGGGGGAAGTGGGACTACGAGCAGTACGTC.

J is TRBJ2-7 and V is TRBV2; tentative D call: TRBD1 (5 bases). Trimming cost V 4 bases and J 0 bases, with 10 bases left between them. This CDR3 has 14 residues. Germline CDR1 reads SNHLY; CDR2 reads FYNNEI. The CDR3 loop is CASSGDRSSYEQYF. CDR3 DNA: TGTGCCAGCAGTGGTGACAGAAGCTCCTACGAGCAGTACTTC.

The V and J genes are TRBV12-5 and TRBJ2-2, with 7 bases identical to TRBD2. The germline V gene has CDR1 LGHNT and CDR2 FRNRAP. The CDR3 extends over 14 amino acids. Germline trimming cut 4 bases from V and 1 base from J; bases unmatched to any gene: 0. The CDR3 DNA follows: TGTGCTAGTGGTTCGGGGGGGAACACCGGGGAGCTGTTTTTT. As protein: CASGSGGNTGELFF.

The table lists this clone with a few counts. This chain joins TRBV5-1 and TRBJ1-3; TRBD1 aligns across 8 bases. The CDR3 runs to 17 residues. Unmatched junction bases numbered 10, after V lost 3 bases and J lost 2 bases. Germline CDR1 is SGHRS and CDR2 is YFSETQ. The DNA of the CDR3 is TGCGCCAGCAGCTCCCGGCCCTCAGGGGGCACTGGAAACACCATATATTTT. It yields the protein CASSSRPSGGTGNTIYF.

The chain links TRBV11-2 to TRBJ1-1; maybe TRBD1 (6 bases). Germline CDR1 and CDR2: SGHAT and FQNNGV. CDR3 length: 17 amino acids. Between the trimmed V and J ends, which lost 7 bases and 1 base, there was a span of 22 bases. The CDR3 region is CASTSNPVGTPNTEAFF. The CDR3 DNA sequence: TGTGCCAGCACATCAAATCCGGTGGGGACACCGAACACTGAAGCTTTCTTT.

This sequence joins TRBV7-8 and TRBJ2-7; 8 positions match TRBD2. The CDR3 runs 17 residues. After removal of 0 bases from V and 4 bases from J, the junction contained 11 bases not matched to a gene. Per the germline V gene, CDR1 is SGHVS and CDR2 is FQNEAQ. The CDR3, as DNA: TGTGCCAGCAGCTTAGCTTCCAGCGGGGGCCAGACTTACGAGCAGTACTTC. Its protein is CASSLASSGGQTYEQYF.

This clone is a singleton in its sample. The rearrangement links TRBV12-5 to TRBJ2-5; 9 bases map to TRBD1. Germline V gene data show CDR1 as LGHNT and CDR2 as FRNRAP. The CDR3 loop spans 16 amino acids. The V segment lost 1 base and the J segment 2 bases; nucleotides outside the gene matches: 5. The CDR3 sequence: CASGLGQGDLQETQYF. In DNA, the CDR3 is TGTGCTAGTGGTTTGGGACAGGGGGATCTTCAAGAGACCCAGTACTTC.

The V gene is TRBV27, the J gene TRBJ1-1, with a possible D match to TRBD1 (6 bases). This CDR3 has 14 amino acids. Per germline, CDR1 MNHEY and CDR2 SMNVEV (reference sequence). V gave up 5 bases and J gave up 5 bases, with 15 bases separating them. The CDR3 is CASSTGATGTEAFF. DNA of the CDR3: TGTGCCAGCAGTACTGGGGCAACAGGGACTGAAGCTTTCTTT.

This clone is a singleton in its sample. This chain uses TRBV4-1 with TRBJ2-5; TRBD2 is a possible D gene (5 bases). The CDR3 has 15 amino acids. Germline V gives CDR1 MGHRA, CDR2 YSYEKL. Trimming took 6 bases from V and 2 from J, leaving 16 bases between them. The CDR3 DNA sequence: TGCGCCAGCAGTCGGACGGGGTTTAGTCAAGAGACCCAGTACTTC. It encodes CASSRTGFSQETQYF.

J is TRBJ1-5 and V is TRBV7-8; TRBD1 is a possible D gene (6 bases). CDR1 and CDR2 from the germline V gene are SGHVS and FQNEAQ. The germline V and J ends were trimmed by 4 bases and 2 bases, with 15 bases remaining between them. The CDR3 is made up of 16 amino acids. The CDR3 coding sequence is TGTGCCAGCAGCTCCCTGGGGGCAGGGGGCAATCAGCCCCAGCATTTT. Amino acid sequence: CASSSLGAGGNQPQHF.